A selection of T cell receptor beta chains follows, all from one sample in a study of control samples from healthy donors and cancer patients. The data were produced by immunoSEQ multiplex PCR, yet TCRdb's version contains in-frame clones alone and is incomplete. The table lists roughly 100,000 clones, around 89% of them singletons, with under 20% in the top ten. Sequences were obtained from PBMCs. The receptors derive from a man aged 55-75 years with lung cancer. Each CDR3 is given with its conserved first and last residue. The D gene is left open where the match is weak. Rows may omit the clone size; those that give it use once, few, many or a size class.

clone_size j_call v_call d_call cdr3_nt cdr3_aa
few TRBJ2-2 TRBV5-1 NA TGCGCCAGCAGCCCTTTACAGGGGAACACCGGGGAGCTGTTTTTT CASSPLQGNTGELFF
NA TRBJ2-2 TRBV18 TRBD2 TGTGCCAGCTCATCGACTAGCGGGAGCACCGGGGAGCTGTTTTTT CASSSTSGSTGELFF
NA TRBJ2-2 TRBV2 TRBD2 TGTGCCAGCAGGATCCGGGGGGGGCCCGGGGAGCTGTTTTTT CASRIRGGPGELFF
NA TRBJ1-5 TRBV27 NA TGTGCCAGCAGTTTATCGAGGGCAGGAACTCAGCCCCAGCATTTT CASSLSRAGTQPQHF
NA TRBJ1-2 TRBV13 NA TGTGCCAGCAGCCCAAGGGGAGGGTATGGCTACACCTTC CASSPRGGYGYTF
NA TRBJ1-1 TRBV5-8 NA TGTGCCAGCAGCTTGTTTTCCGCACTGAACACTGAAGCTTTCTTT CASSLFSALNTEAFF
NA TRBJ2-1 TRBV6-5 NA TGTGCCAGCAGTACCTTTGGGGGGTGGAATGAGCAGTTCTTC CASSTFGGWNEQFF
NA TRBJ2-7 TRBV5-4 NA TGTGCCAGCAGCTTGGACAGGCTTACCTACGAGCAGTACTTC CASSLDRLTYEQYF
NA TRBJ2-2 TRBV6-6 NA TGTGCCAGCAGGAGTGGAAGGGAGCTGTTTTTT CASRSGRELFF
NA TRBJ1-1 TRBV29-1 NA TGCAGCGTTGATCGAGGGGGTTTGGACGAAGCTTTCTTT CSVDRGGLDEAFF
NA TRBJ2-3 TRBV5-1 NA TGCGCCAGCAAAAAGCCGGGACATACTAGCACAGATACGCAGTATTTT CASKKPGHTSTDTQYF
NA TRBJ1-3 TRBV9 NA TGTGCCAGCAGCTCATCCATCAGTTCTGGAAACACCATATATTTT CASSSSISSGNTIYF
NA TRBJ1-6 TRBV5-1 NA TGCGCCAGCAGTTATCAACAGGGTAATTCACCCCTCCACTTT CASSYQQGNSPLHF
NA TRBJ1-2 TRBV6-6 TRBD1 TGTGCCAGCAGTGGAGGGACAGGCCGAGCTAACTATGGCTACACCTTC CASSGGTGRANYGYTF
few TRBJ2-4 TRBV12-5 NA TGTGCTAGTGGTTTGGTACTGGGGGTTCAGTACTTC CASGLVLGVQYF
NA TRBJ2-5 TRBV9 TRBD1 TGTGCCAGCAGCGATCGGACAGGTGGGGTGGGAGAGACCCAGTACTTC CASSDRTGGVGETQYF